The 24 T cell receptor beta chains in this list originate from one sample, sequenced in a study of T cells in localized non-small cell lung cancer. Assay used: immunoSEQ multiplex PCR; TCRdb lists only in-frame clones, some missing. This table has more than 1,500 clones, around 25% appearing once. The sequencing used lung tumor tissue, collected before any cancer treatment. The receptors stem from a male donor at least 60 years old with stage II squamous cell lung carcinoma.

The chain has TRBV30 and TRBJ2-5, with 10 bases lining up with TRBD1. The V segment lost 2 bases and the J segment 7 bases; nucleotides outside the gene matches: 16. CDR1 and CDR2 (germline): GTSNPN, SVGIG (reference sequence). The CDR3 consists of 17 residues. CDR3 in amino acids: CAWSRQGAKATGGTQYF. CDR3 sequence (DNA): TGTGCCTGGAGTAGACAGGGGGCTAAGGCGACCGGGGGGACCCAGTACTTC.

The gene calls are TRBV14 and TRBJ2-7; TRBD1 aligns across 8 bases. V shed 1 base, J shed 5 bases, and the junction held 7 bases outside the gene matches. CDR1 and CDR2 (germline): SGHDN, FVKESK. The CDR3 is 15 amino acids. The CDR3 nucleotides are TGTGCCAGCAGCCAAGGTTGGCAGGGGGCACACGAGCAGTACTTC. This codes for CASSQGWQGAHEQYF.

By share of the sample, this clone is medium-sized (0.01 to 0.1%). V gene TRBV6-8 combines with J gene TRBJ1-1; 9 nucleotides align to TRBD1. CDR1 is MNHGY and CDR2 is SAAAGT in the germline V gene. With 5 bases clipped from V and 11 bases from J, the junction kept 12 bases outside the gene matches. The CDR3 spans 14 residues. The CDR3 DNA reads TGTGCCAGCAGTGCCTCACCGGGACAGGGTGGCGCTTTCTTT. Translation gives CASSASPGQGGAFF.

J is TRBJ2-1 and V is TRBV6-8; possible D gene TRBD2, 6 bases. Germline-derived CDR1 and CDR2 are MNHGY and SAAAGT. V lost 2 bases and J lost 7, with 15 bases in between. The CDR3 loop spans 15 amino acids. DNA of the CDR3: TGTGCCAGCAGTTACCGGGACTCCCCCAGTAATGAGCAGTTCTTC. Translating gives CASSYRDSPSNEQFF.

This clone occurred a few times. DNA of the CDR3: TGTGCCAGCAGCCAAGCTCTCTCTGGAAACACCATATATTTT. Translated: CASSQALSGNTIYF. The chain recombines TRBV14 with TRBJ1-3, with no clear D. The V and J ends lost 1 base and 0 bases respectively, with 4 bases between them. The CDR3 spans 14 residues. Per germline, CDR1 SGHDN and CDR2 FVKESK.

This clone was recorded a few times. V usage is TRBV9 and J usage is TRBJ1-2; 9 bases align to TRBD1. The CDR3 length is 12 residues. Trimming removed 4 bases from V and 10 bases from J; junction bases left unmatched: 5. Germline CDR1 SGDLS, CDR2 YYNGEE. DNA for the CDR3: TGTGCCAGCAGCCTGGGACAGGGCCTCTACACCTTC. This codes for CASSLGQGLYTF. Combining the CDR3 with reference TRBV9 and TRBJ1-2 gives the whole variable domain DSGVTQTPKHLITATGQRVTLRCSPRSGDLSVYWYQQSLDQGLQFLIQYYNGEERAKGNILERFSAQQFPDLHSELNLSSLELGDSALYFCASSLGQGLYTFGSGTRLTVV.

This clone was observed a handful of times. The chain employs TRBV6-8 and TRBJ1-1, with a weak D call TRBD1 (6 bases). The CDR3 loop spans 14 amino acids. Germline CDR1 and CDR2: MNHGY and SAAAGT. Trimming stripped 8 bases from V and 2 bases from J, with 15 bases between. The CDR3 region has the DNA TGTGCCAGCGCGACGGGGGGGCTAAACACTGAAGCTTTCTTT. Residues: CASATGGLNTEAFF.

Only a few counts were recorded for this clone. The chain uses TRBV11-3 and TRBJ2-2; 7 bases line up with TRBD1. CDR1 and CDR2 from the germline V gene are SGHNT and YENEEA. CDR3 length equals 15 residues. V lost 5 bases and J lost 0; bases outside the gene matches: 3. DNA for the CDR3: TGTGCCAGCAGCCCCGGGACAGCGAACACCGGGGAGCTGTTTTTT. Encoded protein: CASSPGTANTGELFF.

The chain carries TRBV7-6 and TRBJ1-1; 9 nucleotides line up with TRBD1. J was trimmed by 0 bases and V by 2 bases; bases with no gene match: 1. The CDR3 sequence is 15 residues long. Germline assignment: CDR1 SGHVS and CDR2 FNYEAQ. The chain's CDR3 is CASSLTGGLNTEAFF. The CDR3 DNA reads TGTGCCAGCAGCTTAACAGGGGGCCTGAACACTGAAGCTTTCTTT. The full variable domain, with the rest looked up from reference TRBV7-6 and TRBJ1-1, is GAGVSQSPRYKVTKRGQDVALRCDPISGHVSLYWYRQALGQGPEFLTYFNYEAQQDKSGLPNDRFSAERPEGSISTLTIQRTEQRDSAMYRCASSLTGGLNTEAFFGQGTRLTVV.

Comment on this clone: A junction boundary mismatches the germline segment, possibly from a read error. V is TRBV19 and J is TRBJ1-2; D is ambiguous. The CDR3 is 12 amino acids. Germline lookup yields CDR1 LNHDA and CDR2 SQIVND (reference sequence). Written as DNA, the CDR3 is TGTGCCAGTAGTACTTCGGACGGATCCTATGTCTTC. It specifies CASSTSDGSYVF.

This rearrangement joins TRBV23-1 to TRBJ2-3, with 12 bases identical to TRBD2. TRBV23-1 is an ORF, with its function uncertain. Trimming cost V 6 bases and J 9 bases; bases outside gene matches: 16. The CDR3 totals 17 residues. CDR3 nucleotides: TGCGCCAGCAGCCAAGATGTTACTAGCGGGGGGTTGGGGACGCAGTATTTT. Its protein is CASSQDVTSGGLGTQYF.

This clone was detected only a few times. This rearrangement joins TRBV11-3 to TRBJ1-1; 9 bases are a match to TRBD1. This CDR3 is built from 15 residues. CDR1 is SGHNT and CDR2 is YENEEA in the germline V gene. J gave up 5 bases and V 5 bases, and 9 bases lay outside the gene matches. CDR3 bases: TGTGCCAGCAGCCCGGGGGGGACAGGGTCAACTGAAGCTTTCTTT. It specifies CASSPGGTGSTEAFF.

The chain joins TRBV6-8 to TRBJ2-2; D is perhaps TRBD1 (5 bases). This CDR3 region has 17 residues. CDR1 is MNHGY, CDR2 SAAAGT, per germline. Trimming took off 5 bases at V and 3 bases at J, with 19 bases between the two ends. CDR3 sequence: CASSPPRGRGHTGELFF. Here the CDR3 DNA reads TGTGCCAGCAGTCCCCCGAGAGGAAGGGGCCACACCGGGGAGCTGTTTTTT.

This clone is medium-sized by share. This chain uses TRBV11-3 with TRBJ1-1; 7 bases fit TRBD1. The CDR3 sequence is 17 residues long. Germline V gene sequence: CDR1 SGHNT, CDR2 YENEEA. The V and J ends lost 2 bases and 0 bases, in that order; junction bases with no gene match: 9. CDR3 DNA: TGTGCCAGCAGCTTAACGGGGGTAGGGACAGTGAACACTGAAGCTTTCTTT. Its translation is CASSLTGVGTVNTEAFF.

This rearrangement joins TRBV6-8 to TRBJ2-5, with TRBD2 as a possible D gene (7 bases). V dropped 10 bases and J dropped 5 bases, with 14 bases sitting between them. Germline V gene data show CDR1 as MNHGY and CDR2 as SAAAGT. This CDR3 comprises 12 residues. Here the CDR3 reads CAKRGGGETQYF. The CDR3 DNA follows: TGTGCCAAAAGGGGGGGCGGGGAGACCCAGTACTTC.

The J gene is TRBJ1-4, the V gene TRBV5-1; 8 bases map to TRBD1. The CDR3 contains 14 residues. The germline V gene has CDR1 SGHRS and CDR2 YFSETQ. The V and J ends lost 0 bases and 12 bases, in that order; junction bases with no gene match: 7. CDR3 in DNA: TGCGCCAGCAGCTTGGCAGGGGGCGCGTCGGAACTGTTTTTT. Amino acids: CASSLAGGASELFF.

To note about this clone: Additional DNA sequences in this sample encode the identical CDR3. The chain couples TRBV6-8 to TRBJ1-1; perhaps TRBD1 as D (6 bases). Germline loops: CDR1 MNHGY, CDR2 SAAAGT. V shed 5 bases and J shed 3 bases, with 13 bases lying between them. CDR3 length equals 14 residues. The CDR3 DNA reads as TGTGCCAGCAGTCGATTAGGGGGGGACACTGAAGCTTTCTTT. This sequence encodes CASSRLGGDTEAFF.

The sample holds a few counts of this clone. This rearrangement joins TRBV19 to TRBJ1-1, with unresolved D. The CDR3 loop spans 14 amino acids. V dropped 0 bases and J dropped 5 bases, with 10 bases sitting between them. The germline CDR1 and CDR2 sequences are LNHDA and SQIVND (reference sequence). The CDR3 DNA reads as TGTGCCAGTAGTATAGACTCGGGAAGGACTGAAGCTTTCTTT. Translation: CASSIDSGRTEAFF.

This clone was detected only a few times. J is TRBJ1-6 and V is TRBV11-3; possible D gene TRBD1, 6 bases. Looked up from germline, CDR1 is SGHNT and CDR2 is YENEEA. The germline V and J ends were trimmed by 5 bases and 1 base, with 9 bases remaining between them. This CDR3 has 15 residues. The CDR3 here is CASSPGTSYNSPLHF. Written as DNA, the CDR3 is TGTGCCAGCAGCCCCGGGACATCCTATAATTCACCCCTCCACTTT.

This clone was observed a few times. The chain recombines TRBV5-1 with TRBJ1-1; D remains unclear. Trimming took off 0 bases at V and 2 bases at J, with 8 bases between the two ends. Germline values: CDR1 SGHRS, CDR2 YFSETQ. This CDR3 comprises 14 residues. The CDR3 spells CASSLGSDNTEAFF. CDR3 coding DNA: TGCGCCAGCAGCTTGGGATCCGATAACACTGAAGCTTTCTTT.

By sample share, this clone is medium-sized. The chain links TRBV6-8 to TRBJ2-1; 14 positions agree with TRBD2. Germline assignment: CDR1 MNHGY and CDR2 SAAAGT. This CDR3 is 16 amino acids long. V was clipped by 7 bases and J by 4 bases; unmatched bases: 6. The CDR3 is CASTLRTSGGYNEQFF. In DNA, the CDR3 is TGTGCCAGCACTTTAAGGACTAGCGGGGGGTACAATGAGCAGTTCTTC.

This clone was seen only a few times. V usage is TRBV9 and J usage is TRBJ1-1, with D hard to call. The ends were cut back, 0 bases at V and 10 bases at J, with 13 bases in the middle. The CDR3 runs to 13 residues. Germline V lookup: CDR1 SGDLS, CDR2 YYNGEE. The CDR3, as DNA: TGTGCCAGCAGCGTAGTAAGTGACGGGGTAGCTTTCTTT. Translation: CASSVVSDGVAFF.

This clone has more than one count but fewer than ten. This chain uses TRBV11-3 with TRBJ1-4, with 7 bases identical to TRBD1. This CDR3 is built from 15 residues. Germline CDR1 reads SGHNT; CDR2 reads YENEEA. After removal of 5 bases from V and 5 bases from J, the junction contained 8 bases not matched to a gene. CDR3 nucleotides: TGTGCCAGCAGCCGCCTGAGGGGGCAAAATGAAAAACTGTTTTTT. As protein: CASSRLRGQNEKLFF.

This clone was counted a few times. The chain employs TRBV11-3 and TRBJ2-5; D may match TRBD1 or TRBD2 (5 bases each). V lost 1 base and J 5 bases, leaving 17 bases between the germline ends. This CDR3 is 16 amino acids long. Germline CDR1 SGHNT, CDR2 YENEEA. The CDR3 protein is CASSLGSGTPRETQYF. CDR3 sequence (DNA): TGTGCCAGCAGCTTAGGATCCGGGACCCCCAGGGAGACCCAGTACTTC.